This T cell receptor beta chain was obtained from a study of CD8+ T cells in alopecia areata. Whole-study results and caveats: Lesional scalp, especially alopecia totalis/universalis, showed higher clonality than normal scalp.

RNA was extracted and reverse transcribed into cDNA as the sequencing template. The data were produced by immunoSEQ multiplex PCR, yet TCRdb's version contains in-frame clones alone and is incomplete. The sample yields 110,000 or so clones, less than 80% seen once. This clone appeared a few times. What it binds is unknown. Germline CDR1 is SNHLY and CDR2 is FYNNEI. The CDR3 sequence is 15 residues long. V lost 7 bases, J lost 3 bases, and 17 bases lay in between. The sequence was obtained from a human donor in good health. The chain links TRBV2 to TRBJ2-3; D might be TRBD2 (7 bases). Sequencing was done on a sample of CD4+ T cells sorted from blood. The CDR3 sequence is CASTPEGGRTDTQYF. The CDR3 coding sequence is TGTGCCAGCACCCCGGAGGGGGGGCGGACAGATACGCAGTATTTT.